Listed below are T cell receptor beta chains from one sample, sequenced in a study of blood T cell repertoires in COVID-19. Sequencing was performed with immunoSEQ multiplex PCR; in TCRdb, only in-frame clones are kept and a portion is missing. This table has under 550,000 clones, around nine tenths appearing once. Sample: peripheral blood. The receptors stem from a young man with COVID-19, enrolled during active disease. CDR3s include the opening cysteine and the closing phenylalanine or tryptophan. The D gene is left open where the match is weak. Clone size appears in some rows only: once, few, many, or a class for an expanded clone.

V,J,size,D,CDR3,DNA
TRBV18,TRBJ2-1,.,.,CASSLDGGTYEQFF,TGTGCCAGCTCCCTAGACGGCGGGACCTATGAGCAGTTCTTC
TRBV30,TRBJ2-1,.,.,CAWSRAGPAYNEQFF,TGTGCCTGGAGTAGGGCGGGACCTGCTTACAATGAGCAGTTCTTC
TRBV18,TRBJ2-5,.,TRBD1,CASSPRDRGPETQYF,TGTGCCAGCTCCCCCCGGGACAGGGGGCCAGAGACCCAGTACTTC
TRBV6-5,TRBJ1-6,.,TRBD1,CASTIPGTGGSPLHF,TGTGCCAGCACCATTCCCGGGACAGGGGGCTCACCCCTCCACTTT
TRBV5-1,TRBJ2-3,.,TRBD2,CASTLGGSTDTQYF,TGCGCCAGCACCCTGGGGGGGAGCACAGATACGCAGTATTTT
TRBV7-8,TRBJ2-7,few,.,CASTPGGAEGEQYF,TGTGCCAGCACACCCGGTGGAGCGGAGGGCGAGCAGTACTTC
TRBV6-5,TRBJ2-3,.,.,CASSYSRPITDTQYF,TGTGCCAGCAGTTACTCGAGGCCGATCACAGATACGCAGTATTTT
TRBV4-1,TRBJ2-1,.,.,CASSQDVGPGDEQFF,TGCGCCAGCAGCCAAGATGTGGGCCCGGGGGATGAGCAGTTCTTC
TRBV7-9,TRBJ2-1,.,TRBD2,CASSRGLAQGNEQFF,TGTGCCAGCAGTCGAGGACTAGCCCAAGGCAATGAGCAGTTCTTC
TRBV3-1/TRBV3-2,TRBJ2-7,.,TRBD2,CASSQGGTSVTYEQYF,TGTGCCAGCAGCCAAGGGGGGACTAGCGTTACTTACGAGCAGTACTTC
TRBV6-5,TRBJ2-7,.,.,CASSPTGTPYEQYF,TGTGCCAGCAGTCCGACAGGGACTCCCTACGAGCAGTACTTC
TRBV19,TRBJ2-7,.,TRBD1,CASSRQGVTYEQYF,TGTGCCAGTAGTCGACAGGGGGTTACCTACGAGCAGTACTTC